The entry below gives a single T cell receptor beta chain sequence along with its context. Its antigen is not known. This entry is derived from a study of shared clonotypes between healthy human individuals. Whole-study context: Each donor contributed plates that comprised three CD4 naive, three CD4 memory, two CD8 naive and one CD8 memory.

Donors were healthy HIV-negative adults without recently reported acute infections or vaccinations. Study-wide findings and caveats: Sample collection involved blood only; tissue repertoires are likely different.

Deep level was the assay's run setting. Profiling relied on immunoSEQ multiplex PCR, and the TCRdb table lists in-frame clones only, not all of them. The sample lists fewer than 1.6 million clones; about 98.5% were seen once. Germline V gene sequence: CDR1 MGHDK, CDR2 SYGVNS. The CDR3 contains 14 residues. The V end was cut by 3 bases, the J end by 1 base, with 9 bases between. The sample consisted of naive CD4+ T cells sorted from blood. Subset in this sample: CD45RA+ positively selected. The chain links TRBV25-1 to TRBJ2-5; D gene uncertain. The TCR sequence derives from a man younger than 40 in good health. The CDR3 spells CASSDLSVQETQYF. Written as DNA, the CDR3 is TGTGCCAGCAGTGATCTTTCAGTCCAAGAGACCCAGTACTTC.